A single sample is the source of the 30 T cell receptor beta chains below, sequenced in a study of T cell repertoires in cytomegalovirus infection. Their recognized antigens are unknown. TCRdb redid the calling of the reads with MiXCR, one entry per CDR3 protein. Of roughly 990,000 distinct CDR3 sequences in the sample, 25% to 40% were seen once. The sample here was cultured CD8+ T cells from PBMCs, taken from culture after CMV antigen stimulation. These receptors were taken from a human donor in good health (CMV status not recorded). Some clones in this sample may be carry-over from other donors' samples.

This clonotype was found a few times. This chain connects TRBV7-9 to TRBJ2-1; D perhaps matches TRBD2 (5 bases). Germline CDR1 reads SEHNR; CDR2 reads FQNEAQ (reference sequence). V lost 0 bases to trimming and J lost 11 bases, with 14 bases between them. This CDR3 spans 14 amino acids. CDR3 in amino acids: CASSLAGLPDKQFF. The CDR3 DNA is TGTGCCAGCAGCTTAGCCGGACTTCCTGATAAGCAGTTCTTC. Using reference TRBV7-9 and TRBJ2-1 for the parts outside the CDR3, the full variable domain is DTGVSQNPRHKITKRGQNVTFRCDPISEHNRLYWYRQTLGQGPEFLTYFQNEAQLEKSRLLSDRFSAERPKGSFSTLEIQRTEQGDSAMYLCASSLAGLPDKQFFGPGTRLTVL.

The chain combines TRBV20-1 with TRBJ2-3, with TRBD2 matching over 11 bases. CDR1 DFQATT and CDR2 SNEGSKA come from the germline V gene (reference sequence). CDR3 length equals 16 residues. Trimming took 3 bases from V and 2 from J; bases not matched to a gene: 7. CDR3 DNA: TGCAGTGCTAGGGCTAGCGGGGGGTTAGTCACAGATACGCAGTATTTT. As protein: CSARASGGLVTDTQYF.

This clonotype came up once. V usage is TRBV4-1 and J usage is TRBJ2-2; 9 nucleotides line up with TRBD2. V lost 0 bases, J lost 4 bases, and 6 bases stayed unmatched. Germline V gene lookup returns CDR1 MGHRA and CDR2 YSYEKL. The CDR3 contains 17 residues. The CDR3 DNA is TGCGCCAGCAGCCAAGACGGCGGGGGGGCTCTCACCGGGGAGCTGTTTTTT. Its translation is CASSQDGGGALTGELFF.

The chain recombines TRBV19 with TRBJ1-1; 9 bases are shared with TRBD1. This CDR3 spans 17 amino acids. V was clipped by 5 bases and J by 3 bases; unmatched bases: 13. The germline V gene encodes CDR1 LNHDA and CDR2 SQIVND (reference sequence). The CDR3 sequence: CASSPYINRGRDTEAFF. The CDR3 nucleotides read TGTGCCAGTAGTCCTTACATTAACAGGGGGCGCGACACTGAAGCTTTCTTT. Together with reference TRBV19 and TRBJ1-1, the CDR3 gives the full variable domain: DGGITQSPKYLFRKEGQNVTLSCEQNLNHDAMYWYRQDPGQGLRLIYYSQIVNDFQKGDIAEGYSVSREKKESFPLTVTSAQKNPTAFYLCASSPYINRGRDTEAFFGQGTRLTVV.

This chain links TRBV5-6 with TRBJ1-1; D unclear. Germline CDR1 and CDR2: SGHDT and YYEEEE. V lost 1 base and J 3 bases, leaving 16 bases between the germline ends. The CDR3 spans 16 residues. The CDR3 loop reads CASSLNWAGVDTEAFF. CDR3 bases: TGTGCCAGCAGCTTGAATTGGGCCGGGGTTGACACTGAAGCTTTCTTT.

V gene TRBV7-7 combines with J gene TRBJ2-7; 9 nucleotides match TRBD1. The germline V gene has CDR1 SSHAT and CDR2 FNYEAQ (reference sequence). The CDR3 loop spans 16 amino acids. The CDR3 DNA is TGTGCTAGCAGCCCAAGGACAGGGGCTGATACCTACGAGCAGTACGTC. Translation: CASSPRTGADTYEQYV.

The rearrangement joins TRBV20-1 to TRBJ1-5; possibly TRBD1 for D (5 bases). The germline CDR1 and CDR2 sequences are DFQATT and SNEGSKA (reference sequence). Trimming took off 1 base at V and 4 bases at J, with 17 bases between the two ends. The CDR3 has 16 amino acids. CDR3 in amino acids: CSARGGGDSVNQPQHF. CDR3 sequence (DNA): TGCAGTGCTAGAGGGGGCGGCGACAGTGTTAATCAGCCCCAGCATTTT.

This clonotype was picked up one time. The CDR3 spells CASSQDKGLAGGKYF. CDR3 nucleotide sequence: TGCGCCAGCAGCCAAGATAAGGGACTAGCGGGGGGAAAGTACTTC. The chain has TRBV4-1 and TRBJ2-5, with TRBD2 identical over 15 bases. V was clipped by 0 bases and J by 12 bases; unmatched bases: 5. The CDR3 extends over 15 amino acids. CDR1 MGHRA and CDR2 YSYEKL come from the germline V gene.

This clonotype was observed many times. The chain combines TRBV7-6 with TRBJ2-3; no firm D call. With 3 bases removed from V and 0 bases from J, the gap between germline ends came to 7 bases. This CDR3 contains 14 residues. Germline V lookup: CDR1 SGHVS, CDR2 FNYEAQ. The CDR3 reads CASSFGRSTDTQYF. The CDR3 coding sequence is TGTGCCAGCAGCTTTGGCAGGAGCACAGATACGCAGTATTTT.

This clonotype was recorded at least ten times. The CDR3 protein is CASSFSGSGNTIYF. CDR3 coding DNA: TGTGCCAGCAGTTTTAGTGGTAGTGGAAACACCATATATTTT. The chain uses TRBV28 and TRBJ1-3; D remains unclear. CDR1 is MDHEN and CDR2 is SYDVKM in the germline V gene. Trimming pared 3 bases from V and 3 bases from J, leaving 9 bases between. The CDR3 has 14 residues.

This clonotype was picked up a small number of times. CDR3 sequence (DNA): TGTGCCAGCAGCTTAGACCGGGGCTGGGGATACGAGCAGTACTTC. It codes for CASSLDRGWGYEQYF. The chain employs TRBV7-9 and TRBJ2-7; TRBD1 or TRBD2 may be the D gene (5 bases each). There are 15 residues in the CDR3. The V and J ends lost 1 base and 4 bases respectively, with 14 bases between them. The germline gives CDR1 SEHNR, CDR2 FQNEAQ (reference sequence).

This clonotype was counted a few times. The V gene is TRBV12-3 or TRBV12-4, the J gene TRBJ2-3; 14 nucleotides line up with TRBD2. V shed 7 bases, J shed 4 bases, and the junction held 4 bases outside the gene matches. This CDR3 is 15 amino acids long. The CDR3 here is CASTTSGGAADTQYF. CDR3 DNA: TGTGCCAGCACGACTAGCGGGGGGGCCGCAGATACGCAGTATTTT.

This clonotype was counted only a few times. The chain carries TRBV5-5 and TRBJ2-5; 9 bases are shared with TRBD2. After removal of 3 bases from V and 1 base from J, the junction contained 13 bases not matched to a gene. The CDR3 totals 18 residues. Per the germline V gene, CDR1 is SGHKS and CDR2 is YYEKEE (reference sequence). The CDR3 region has the DNA TGTGCCAGCAGCTCCTTAGCGGGGGTGGTCATGGGCCAAGAGACCCAGTACTTC. It specifies CASSSLAGVVMGQETQYF.

J is TRBJ1-4 and V is TRBV27; D not certain. The germline V gene has CDR1 MNHEY and CDR2 SMNVEV (reference sequence). The CDR3 is made up of 13 amino acids. Trimming took 10 bases from V and 5 from J, leaving 14 bases between them. The CDR3 region is CATAGQKNEKLFF. The DNA of the CDR3 is TGTGCCACCGCCGGGCAGAAGAATGAAAAACTGTTTTTT.

The rearrangement links TRBV4-3 to TRBJ1-2, with D perhaps matching TRBD1 (6 bases). Germline CDR1 LGHNA, CDR2 YSLEER. Trimming left V 2 bases short and J 2 bases short, with 12 bases between. This CDR3 region has 15 residues. As DNA, the CDR3 is TGCGCCAGCAGCCAAAAAGGACAGTCAAACTATGGCTACACCTTC. Encoded protein: CASSQKGQSNYGYTF.

This chain connects TRBV4-2 to TRBJ1-1, with D maybe TRBD1 (6 bases). CDR1 and CDR2 from the germline V gene are LGHNA and YNFKEQ. With 1 base removed from V and 1 base from J, the gap between germline ends came to 10 bases. The CDR3 covers 15 residues. The CDR3 DNA reads TGTGCCAGCAGCCAAGGCCTGACAGGGAACACTGAAGCTTTCTTT. Amino acid sequence: CASSQGLTGNTEAFF.

V and J are TRBV3-1 and TRBJ2-5, with a tentative D call TRBD1 (7 bases). Germline V lookup: CDR1 LGHDT, CDR2 YNNKEL (reference sequence). The CDR3 spans 15 residues. V was pared by 5 bases and J by 4 bases, with 17 bases between. The CDR3 coding sequence is TGTGCCAGCAGCTCAGAAGGAGGGGGCGGAGAGACCCAGTACTTC. It is translated as CASSSEGGGGETQYF.

This clonotype came up a few times. V usage is TRBV27 and J usage is TRBJ2-1, with 7 nucleotides matching TRBD2. CDR1 is MNHEY and CDR2 is SMNVEV in the germline V gene (reference sequence). The CDR3 spans 15 residues. J gave up 3 bases and V 0 bases, and 2 bases lay outside the gene matches. This chain's CDR3 is CASSLSAGDYNEQFF. The CDR3 DNA is TGTGCCAGCAGTTTATCGGCGGGGGACTACAATGAGCAGTTCTTC.

This clonotype was seen more than once but under ten times. This chain uses TRBV19 with TRBJ1-1, with D unresolved. The CDR3 covers 14 residues. Trimming cost V 5 bases and J 4 bases, with 14 bases left between them. CDR1 is LNHDA and CDR2 is SQIVND in the germline V gene (reference sequence). The CDR3 nucleotides are TGTGCCAGTAGTGAAAGGGCCGTTATCACTGAAGCTTTCTTT. Translating it yields CASSERAVITEAFF.

This chain joins TRBV2 and TRBJ2-3; 9 bases map to TRBD2. V lost 6 bases and J lost 2; bases outside the gene matches: 12. Germline V gene sequence: CDR1 SNHLY, CDR2 FYNNEI. The CDR3 contains 17 residues. The CDR3 region is CASRTPGTSYYTDTQYF. CDR3 DNA: TGTGCCAGCAGAACCCCCGGGACTAGCTATTACACAGATACGCAGTATTTT.

Notes on this clonotype: Because the CDR3 is missing its conserved closing phenylalanine or tryptophan, this is likely a read error. This chain uses TRBV5-6 with TRBJ2-3; 11 bases map to TRBD2. CDR1 and CDR2 from the germline V gene are SGHDT and YYEEEE. The CDR3 runs 15 residues. V dropped 1 base and J dropped 3; count of bases not matched to a gene: 1. The CDR3 sequence is CASSLLAGGTDTQYY. The CDR3 coding sequence is TGTGCCAGCAGCTTGCTAGCGGGGGGAACAGATACGCAGTATTAT.

In its sample, this clonotype was seen a few times. The V gene is TRBV6-1, the J gene TRBJ2-3; possibly TRBD1 or TRBD2 for D (5 bases each). Between the trimmed V and J ends, which lost 2 bases and 6 bases, there was a span of 18 bases. The length of the CDR3 is 16 residues. The V gene's germline CDR1 is MNHNS and CDR2 SASEGT. The CDR3 protein is CASSEWLGTSSDTQYF. The CDR3, as DNA: TGTGCCAGCAGTGAATGGTTGGGGACCTCTTCGGATACGCAGTATTTT.

A few counts support this clonotype. This chain uses TRBV6-1 with TRBJ2-3; tentative D call: TRBD2 (6 bases). The V end lost 1 base, the J end lost 6 bases, and 14 bases lay between the germline ends. Germline-derived CDR1 and CDR2 are MNHNS and SASEGT. The CDR3 length is 15 residues. In DNA, the CDR3 is TGTGCCAGCAGTGAAGAGGGAGCTGGGGGGGATACGCAGTATTTT. This translates into CASSEEGAGGDTQYF.

This clonotype was counted a few times. Here the CDR3 reads CASSLGGYSAYEQYF. CDR3 nucleotide sequence: TGTGCCAGCAGCTTAGGAGGGTACTCTGCCTACGAGCAGTACTTC. The V call is TRBV7-9, the J call TRBJ2-7; D possibly corresponds to TRBD2 (5 bases). This CDR3 has 15 residues. V shed 1 base and J shed 2 bases, with 12 bases lying between them. CDR1 and CDR2 (germline): SEHNR, FQNEAQ (reference sequence).

This clonotype was counted ten times or more. The chain carries TRBV7-2 and TRBJ2-1; unclear D gene. Germline-derived CDR1 and CDR2 are SGHTA and FQGNSA. Trimming left V 0 bases short and J 8 bases short, with 8 bases between. CDR3 size: 13 residues. The CDR3 loop is CASSLAREDEQFF. The CDR3 region has the DNA TGTGCCAGCAGCTTAGCACGCGAGGATGAGCAGTTCTTC.

This clonotype was counted ten times or more. This sequence joins TRBV7-6 and TRBJ1-1; D perhaps matches TRBD1 (6 bases). This CDR3 region has 14 residues. CDR1 is SGHVS, CDR2 FNYEAQ, per germline. V was trimmed by 1 base and J by 5 bases, leaving 11 bases between them. This CDR3 is CASSLGQGQTEAFF. As DNA, the CDR3 is TGTGCCAGCAGCTTAGGGCAGGGGCAAACTGAAGCTTTCTTT.

This clonotype has a handful of counts. This rearrangement joins TRBV7-9 to TRBJ2-2; the D gene is possibly TRBD1 (5 bases). Germline V gene sequence: CDR1 SEHNR, CDR2 FQNEAQ (reference sequence). The CDR3 totals 11 residues. Trimming took off 9 bases at V and 6 bases at J, with 8 bases between the two ends. CDR3 region: CASQGAGELFF. The CDR3 DNA is TGTGCCAGTCAGGGCGCCGGGGAGCTGTTTTTT.

This clonotype has just a few counts. This sequence joins TRBV20-1 and TRBJ2-2; D not certain. From germline, CDR1 is DFQATT and CDR2 SNEGSKA (reference sequence). V was clipped by 0 bases and J by 5 bases, with 7 bases between them. This CDR3 is 13 amino acids long. The CDR3 protein is CSARDTGTGELFF. CDR3 sequence (DNA): TGCAGTGCTAGAGATACTGGAACCGGGGAGCTGTTTTTT.

V gene TRBV19 combines with J gene TRBJ2-7; 10 bases align to TRBD2. CDR3 size: 16 residues. V lost 5 bases to trimming and J lost 2 bases; unmatched junction nucleotides: 9. The germline CDR1 and CDR2 sequences are LNHDA and SQIVND (reference sequence). CDR3 loop: CASSVELAGETYEQYF. CDR3 DNA: TGTGCCAGTAGTGTGGAGCTAGCGGGGGAAACCTACGAGCAGTACTTC.

This clonotype came up a few times. The CDR3 spells CASSFWGAYNEQFF. The CDR3 coding sequence is TGTGCCAGCAGTTTTTGGGGGGCATACAATGAGCAGTTCTTC. The chain is built from TRBV27 and TRBJ2-1, with D tentatively TRBD1 or TRBD2 (6 bases each). The CDR3 consists of 14 residues. V lost 3 bases and J 4 bases, leaving 10 bases between the germline ends. CDR1 and CDR2 from the germline V gene are MNHEY and SMNVEV (reference sequence).